This T cell receptor (beta chain) was sequenced during a study of blood T cell repertoires in COVID-19. Study background: Collection of acute and convalescent COVID-19 samples took place in the United States, Italy and Spain. T cells, B-cell-depleted T cells, or PBMCs provided the cDNA or gDNA that served as material.

To note about this clone: Other DNA sequences in this specimen translate into the identical CDR3.

Per the authors' pipeline: Nucleated cell counts were estimated from reference gene primer amplification. Profiled with immunoSEQ multiplex PCR; TCRdb holds only in-frame clones, not every one. Clone size and the V and J calls come from that table; the DNA yielded D and trimming. The table includes 150,000 to 200,000 clones, roughly nine tenths detected once. This CDR3 is 11 amino acids long. Germline V gene sequence: CDR1 MNHEY, CDR2 SVGAGI. Trimming stripped 4 bases from V and 8 bases from J, with 8 bases between. The receptor was derived from a woman aged 25 to 39 with active or convalescent COVID-19. The V gene is TRBV6-5, the J gene TRBJ1-1; the D gene is possibly TRBD1 (6 bases). Sequenced input: peripheral blood. CDR3 sequence: CASSSGTEAFF. The CDR3 bases are TGTGCCAGCAGTTCCGGGACAGAAGCTTTCTTT.